These T cell receptor beta chains were read from a single sample in a study of cytomegalovirus exposure and HLA in healthy donors. Here immunoSEQ multiplex PCR was the method, and the copy in TCRdb shows in-frame clones only, minus some. The sample includes roughly 200,000 clones, 9.5% seen only once; the top ten take over 1%. What was sequenced was PBMCs. The source of these receptors is a woman aged 25 to 39 in good health and CMV-seropositive. Each CDR3 is given with its conserved first and last residue. A D gene is named only where the DNA matches it firmly. Clone size is shown for a subset of rows, as once, few, many or a class of expanded clone.

>TRBV5-1|-|TRBJ2-1|13|few
CASSPSRGNEQFF
TGCGCCAGCAGTCCGTCGCGTGGCAATGAGCAGTTCTTC
>TRBV2|TRBD1|TRBJ1-5|14|few
CASIDREGNQPQHF
TGTGCCAGCATCGACAGGGAGGGCAATCAGCCCCAGCATTTT
>TRBV19|TRBD2|TRBJ2-7|15|-
CASSMGTSGTYEQYF
TGTGCCAGTAGTATGGGGACTAGCGGAACCTACGAGCAGTACTTC
>TRBV11-1|-|TRBJ1-2|13|-
CASSFHRSGGYTF
TGTGCCAGCAGCTTCCATAGAAGCGGCGGCTACACCTTC
>TRBV7-9|-|TRBJ1-4|15|few
CASSSPRTVNEKLFF
TGTGCCAGCAGCTCGCCCCGGACAGTCAATGAAAAACTGTTTTTT
>TRBV30|TRBD1|TRBJ2-2|14|few
CAWGQGVNTGELFF
TGTGCCTGGGGACAGGGGGTGAACACCGGGGAGCTGTTTTTT
>TRBV5-4|-|TRBJ2-3|14|few
CASSFPVSADTQYF
TGTGCCAGCAGCTTTCCTGTCTCGGCAGATACGCAGTATTTT
>TRBV30|TRBD2|TRBJ2-3|15|-
CAWAPGLWGTDTQYF
TGTGCCTGGGCTCCGGGACTATGGGGCACAGATACGCAGTATTTT
>TRBV5-1|-|TRBJ2-7|15|-
CASSLQSSALYEQYF
TGCGCCAGCAGCTTACAGAGTTCCGCATTGTACGAGCAGTACTTC
>TRBV6-5|-|TRBJ1-2|13|-
CASSSGAGYGYTF
TGTGCCAGCAGTTCAGGGGCGGGTTATGGCTACACCTTC
>TRBV2|TRBD2|TRBJ2-7|15|few
CASRPFSGSGNEQYF
TGTGCCAGCAGACCTTTTAGCGGGAGCGGAAACGAGCAGTACTTC
>TRBV6-5|TRBD2|TRBJ2-7|16|few
CASSSPAPGGSYEQYF
TGTGCCAGCAGTTCCCCCGCCCCGGGAGGATCCTACGAGCAGTACTTC
>TRBV9|TRBD2|TRBJ2-5|16|-
CASSVRTSGRLETQYF
TGTGCCAGCAGCGTCAGGACTAGCGGGAGGTTGGAGACCCAGTACTTC
>TRBV4-1|-|TRBJ1-2|17|few
CASSQDPDVWGLYGYTF
TGCGCCAGCAGCCAAGATCCTGATGTTTGGGGGCTCTATGGCTACACCTTC
>TRBV11-3|-|TRBJ2-2|15|-
CASSLDPAVGGELFF
TGTGCCAGCAGCTTAGATCCAGCGGTCGGCGGGGAGCTGTTTTTT
>TRBV13|TRBD2|TRBJ2-1|20|-
CASRASIWTSGRAVYNEQFF
TGTGCCAGCAGGGCCTCTATATGGACTAGCGGGAGGGCCGTCTACAATGAGCAGTTCTTC
>TRBV2|TRBD1|TRBJ1-2|14|-
CASSQEGANYGYTF
TGTGCCAGCAGCCAGGAGGGGGCAAACTATGGCTACACCTTC
>TRBV29-1|-|TRBJ2-7|16|few
CSVAQNRDSISYEQYF
TGCAGCGTTGCCCAAAACCGGGATTCCATCTCCTACGAGCAGTACTTC
>TRBV25-1|TRBD1|TRBJ2-7|15|-
CASSEGTGRYYEQYF
TGTGCCAGCAGTGAAGGGACAGGTCGATACTACGAGCAGTACTTC
>TRBV21-1|-|TRBJ1-2|16|-
CASSKAGTGGNYGYTF
TGTGCCAGCAGCAAAGCCGGAACAGGGGGCAACTATGGCTACACCTTC
>TRBV7-2|-|TRBJ2-7|17|-
CASSLVARDWKNYEQYF
TGTGCCAGCAGCTTAGTAGCCCGGGACTGGAAAAACTACGAGCAGTACTTC
>TRBV5-1|-|TRBJ2-5|16|-
CASSSLASGGQETQYF
TGCGCCAGCAGCTCTCTAGCGTCCGGGGGCCAAGAGACCCAGTACTTC
>TRBV5-4|-|TRBJ1-3|13|few
CASSQSSGNTIYF
TGTGCCAGCAGTCAGTCATCTGGAAACACCATATATTTT